These T cell receptor beta chains were read from a single sample in a study of blood T cell repertoires in COVID-19. Generated by immunoSEQ multiplex PCR, the TCRdb table keeps only in-frame clones and is missing some. The sample records approximately 250,000 clones, roughly 84% being singletons. Sequenced input: peripheral blood. Receptors were obtained from a human donor in a cohort sampled during active COVID-19. The CDR3 runs from the conserved cysteine through the conserved F or W. The order of the fields is V gene, J gene, CDR3 protein.

>TRBV7-2|TRBJ1-2
CASSLSTGIPYGYTF
>TRBV10-1|TRBJ2-3
CASSEGTSLSTDTQYF
>TRBV15|TRBJ2-7
CATSTKTAGSYEQYF
>TRBV6-4|TRBJ2-3
CASSTGTGNMDTQYF
>TRBV4-2|TRBJ1-3
CASSQETAGNTIYF
>TRBV4-3|TRBJ2-6
CASSQEGGSGANVLTF
>TRBV9|TRBJ1-5
CASSVSGQNQPQHF
>TRBV10-3|TRBJ2-3
CATCPGQGKDTQYF
>TRBV20-1|TRBJ2-3
CSASASASTDTQYF
>TRBV28|TRBJ2-7
CAARGSGSGLLRDEQYF
>TRBV18|TRBJ1-3
CASSPSRGSGNTIYF
>TRBV4-3|TRBJ2-2
CASSQLRQGLGTGELFF
>TRBV11-2|TRBJ2-7
CASSLIPSREQYF
>TRBV27|TRBJ2-7
CASSSPLAGGSYEQYF
>TRBV11-2|TRBJ1-2
CASSPPKARGWTNYGYTF
>TRBV27|TRBJ1-1
CASSSSTGGGTEAFF
>TRBV2|TRBJ1-2
CASSEGRDRANYGYTF
>TRBV6-2/TRBV6-3|TRBJ2-7
CASSYSGQGRKQYF
>TRBV15|TRBJ2-7
CATSRASGMPPPKYF
>TRBV6-5|TRBJ2-5
CASSWTDPRETQYF
>TRBV7-6|TRBJ1-6
CASSSGQGVNSPLHF
>TRBV28|TRBJ1-5
CASTPTGGSNQPQHF
>TRBV16|TRBJ2-1
CASSGTSTHEQFF
>TRBV18|TRBJ1-1
CASSPPTGGVNEAFF
>TRBV29-1|TRBJ2-1
CSVEDFAQRGVSYNEQFF
>TRBV19|TRBJ2-4
CASSSSGRAQNIQYF
>TRBV6-5|TRBJ2-7
CASTGLAGGEYEQYF
>TRBV10-2|TRBJ2-1
CASSGGLNYNEQFF
>TRBV2|TRBJ1-1
CASSLGGGTEAFF
>TRBV23-1|TRBJ2-7
CASSQWEKLAGDPEGEQYF
>TRBV6-1|TRBJ1-1
CASSAGTGVSRNTEAFF
>TRBV7-3|TRBJ2-6
CASSLIHGASGANVLTF
>TRBV10-1|TRBJ2-1
CASSESGTGYNEQFF
>TRBV19|TRBJ2-4
CASSIGDWLNIQYF
>TRBV18|TRBJ1-2
CASSPSAGGPEGYTF
>TRBV9|TRBJ2-5
CASSVGTSGGAVETQYF
>TRBV11-1|TRBJ1-2
CASSPETVFRYGYTF
>TRBV27|TRBJ2-6
CASSTRSGANVLTF
>TRBV19|TRBJ2-3
CASSPSPGLATDTQYF
>TRBV27|TRBJ2-7
CASSRPGQGTYEQYF
>TRBV6-1|TRBJ2-5
CASSERGIPIETQYF
>TRBV5-1|TRBJ2-1
CASSLGLGTKSYNEQFF
>TRBV7-9|TRBJ2-7
CASSLVSGYSYEQYF
>TRBV6-2/TRBV6-3|TRBJ2-7
CASSYFRPTAGPRNEQYF
>TRBV6-2/TRBV6-3|TRBJ2-7
CASSNRATMSRGYF
>TRBV9|TRBJ1-6
CASSPDRGFGSPLHF
>TRBV7-6|TRBJ2-1
CASTPVPPNEQFF
>TRBV6-2/TRBV6-3|TRBJ2-5
CASSYPGGRETQYF
>TRBV5-5|TRBJ1-3
CASSSDSPSGNTIYF
>TRBV6-1|TRBJ2-7
CASSEGTPSGENYEQYF